This TCR beta chain originates from a study of blood T cell repertoires in COVID-19. Overall study: Samples representing acute and convalescent COVID-19 were sourced from the United States, Italy and Spain. In each case, the material was cDNA or gDNA derived from T cells, B-cell-depleted T cells, or PBMCs.

Measured with immunoSEQ multiplex PCR; TCRdb has only the in-frame clones, and not every one. The table has roughly 100,000 clones, about 91% seen once; the top ten hold 6%. This sequence was found in a human donor in a cohort sampled during active COVID-19. Sequenced material: peripheral blood.

The CDR3 nucleotides read TGTGCCAGCAGCGTAGGAAACAGGGGCGGCTACACCTTC. Protein: CASSVGNRGGYTF. V and J are TRBV9 and TRBJ1-2; 7 positions agree with TRBD1. Germline CDR1 SGDLS, CDR2 YYNGEE. The CDR3 extends over 13 amino acids. The V gene end was trimmed by 0 bases and the J gene end by 8 bases; junction bases not matched to a gene: 4.